The T cell receptor (beta chain) described here comes from a study of T cells in Graves' hyperthyroidism and ophthalmopathy. This clonotype was observed many times. Trimming took 3 bases from V and 2 from J, leaving 14 bases between them. Germline V gene data show CDR1 as MDHEN and CDR2 as SYDVKM. CDR3 size: 15 residues. RNA transcripts yielded amplified TCR beta CDR3 regions. When the TCR CDR3 underwent first-round RT-PCR, the HTBI primer set was used. Via MiXCR, TCRdb re-called the multiplex PCR reads, giving one row per CDR3 protein. The sample includes more than 500,000 distinct CDR3 sequences, roughly 14% of them seen just once.

The sample comprised blood. The clonotype was recovered from a woman aged 40 to 55 with Graves' ophthalmopathy. The chain employs TRBV28 and TRBJ2-7; D uncertain. The CDR3 sequence: CASSFSGSETYEQYF. The CDR3 DNA is TGTGCCAGCAGTTTTTCTGGGTCGGAAACCTACGAGCAGTACTTC.